The following is a TCR beta chain sequence with its context. Study processing details: The assay estimated nucleated cells by amplifying reference gene primers. Clones were read by immunoSEQ multiplex PCR, and TCRdb kept only the in-frame ones, dropping some. From that table come the V and J calls and clone size; the DNA was used to work out D and trimming. The profile shows about 30,000 clones, approximately 86% of them singletons. This record comes from a study of blood T cell repertoires in COVID-19. Turning to the study itself: In each case, the material was cDNA or gDNA derived from T cells, B-cell-depleted T cells, or PBMCs.

This CDR3 has 18 amino acids. V shed 4 bases, J shed 3 bases, and the junction held 11 bases outside the gene matches. Germline V gives CDR1 SGHRS, CDR2 YFSETQ. Material for sequencing was peripheral blood. This receptor was identified in a human donor in a cohort sampled during active COVID-19. The donor label of this sample is uncertain. The gene calls are TRBV5-1 and TRBJ1-6, with 9 bases matching TRBD1. CDR3 loop: CASSRRFLGQGYNSPLHF. CDR3 nucleotides: TGCGCCAGCAGCCGGAGATTTTTGGGACAGGGCTATAATTCACCCCTCCACTTT.